This T cell receptor beta chain was captured by sequencing in a study of cytomegalovirus exposure and HLA in healthy donors. Use of 60 Vbeta and 13 Jbeta primers characterized the PCR. The table came from immunoSEQ multiplex PCR; TCRdb's copy has only in-frame clones and leaves some out. The sample has tens of thousands of clones, around nine tenths seen once; the top ten hold about 2.5%. V trimming: 7 bases; J trimming: 8 bases; junction bases outside the gene matches: 16. The germline CDR1 and CDR2 sequences are MDHEN and SYDVKM. This CDR3 comprises 17 residues. The source material was PBMCs. The chain has TRBV28 and TRBJ2-1; the match to TRBD2 covers 11 bases. This clonotype was obtained from a woman between 18 and 29 years old in good health and CMV-seronegative. CDR3 loop: CASTPPGTSGTRDEQFF. The CDR3 region has the DNA TGTGCCAGCACACCGCCCGGGACTAGCGGAACTAGGGATGAGCAGTTCTTC.